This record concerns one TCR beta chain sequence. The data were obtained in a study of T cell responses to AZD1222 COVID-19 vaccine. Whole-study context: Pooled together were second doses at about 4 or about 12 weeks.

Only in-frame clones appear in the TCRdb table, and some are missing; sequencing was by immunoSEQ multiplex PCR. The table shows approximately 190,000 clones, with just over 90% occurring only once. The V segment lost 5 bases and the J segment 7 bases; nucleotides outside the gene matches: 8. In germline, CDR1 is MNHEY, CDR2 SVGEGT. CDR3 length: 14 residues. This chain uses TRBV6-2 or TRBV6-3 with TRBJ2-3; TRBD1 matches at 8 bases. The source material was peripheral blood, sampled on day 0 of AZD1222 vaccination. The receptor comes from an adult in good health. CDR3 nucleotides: TGTGCCAGCAGTGGAGCAGGGGGCGCGAATACGCAGTATTTT. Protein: CASSGAGGANTQYF.